The next 19 T cell receptor beta chains were all read from a single sample in a study of T-cell memory formation after mild COVID-19. TCRdb reanalysed the 5' RACE reads using MiXCR and keeps one entry per CDR3 protein. The table has about 400,000 distinct CDR3 sequences, 13% to 15% seen once. What was sequenced was PBMCs or a T cell subset sorted from them (not recorded which). The origin of the receptors is a man between 18 and 35 years old who had mild COVID-19 (a few samples of this study predate the infection). Cell type and time point are not known.

This sequence joins TRBV5-1 and TRBJ1-1; D is perhaps TRBD1 (5 bases). Germline V gene sequence: CDR1 SGHRS, CDR2 YFSETQ. CDR3 size: 13 residues. V was pared by 3 bases and J by 8 bases, with 14 bases between. CDR3 residues: CASSSDIPLEAFF. DNA of the CDR3: TGCGCCAGCAGCTCGGACATACCCCTAGAAGCTTTCTTT.

The chain carries TRBV4-2 and TRBJ1-2; 9 nucleotides agree with TRBD1. Germline CDR1 is LGHNA and CDR2 is YNFKEQ. Germline trimming cut 3 bases from V and 5 bases from J; bases unmatched to any gene: 4. The CDR3 extends over 14 amino acids. CDR3 loop: CASSHTGQGYGYTF. The CDR3 nucleotides read TGTGCCAGCAGCCACACCGGACAGGGGTATGGCTACACCTTC.

This clonotype was observed a single time. The V gene is TRBV3-1, the J gene TRBJ1-2; D perhaps matches TRBD1 (5 bases). There are 13 residues in the CDR3. Trimming cost V 0 bases and J 6 bases, with 8 bases left between them. Germline V gene sequence: CDR1 LGHDT, CDR2 YNNKEL (reference sequence). CDR3 in DNA: TGTGCCAGCAGCCAAGAGGGGGGTCATGGCTACACCTTC. Its translation is CASSQEGGHGYTF. Using reference TRBV3-1 and TRBJ1-2 for the parts outside the CDR3, the full variable domain is DTAVSQTPKYLVTQMGNDKSIKCEQNLGHDTMYWYKQDSKKFLKIMFSYNNKELIINETVPNRFSPKSPDKAHLNLHINSLELGDSAVYFCASSQEGGHGYTFGSGTRLTVV.

In this sample, this clonotype turned up a few times. The gene calls are TRBV4-3 and TRBJ1-1, with 8 positions matching TRBD1. Unmatched junction bases numbered 8, after V lost 4 bases and J lost 7 bases. The CDR3 is 14 amino acids. The germline CDR1 and CDR2 sequences are LGHNA and YSLEER. CDR3 amino acids: CASSLQGELGEAFF. CDR3 nucleotide sequence: TGCGCCAGCAGCCTACAGGGGGAGCTTGGTGAAGCTTTCTTT.

This clonotype was observed a few times. The V gene is TRBV29-1, the J gene TRBJ2-5; TRBD1 aligns across 8 bases. The CDR3 runs 14 residues. V was clipped by 2 bases and J by 4 bases; unmatched bases: 6. The germline V gene encodes CDR1 SQVTM and CDR2 ANQGSEA. This CDR3 is CSVESRTGIETQYF. CDR3 DNA: TGCAGCGTTGAATCGAGGACAGGGATAGAGACCCAGTACTTC.

The V and J genes are TRBV5-1 and TRBJ2-7; either TRBD1 or TRBD2 may supply D (5 bases each). This CDR3 spans 15 amino acids. Between the trimmed V and J ends, which lost 0 bases and 7 bases, there was a span of 17 bases. Germline CDR1 SGHRS, CDR2 YFSETQ. The CDR3 coding sequence is TGCGCCAGCAGCTTGGCTCCAGACAGTCGGGATGAGCAGTACGTC. It specifies CASSLAPDSRDEQYV.

A word on this clonotype: A read error may produce the germline difference seen at one junction end. The chain recombines TRBV6-2 or TRBV6-3 with TRBJ2-3; D ambiguous. Germline V CDR1 and CDR2: MNHEY, SVGEGT. The CDR3 is 12 amino acids. CDR3 sequence (DNA): TGTGCCAGCAGTTTCGACCCAGATACGCGGTATTTT. Its translation is CASSFDPDTRYF.

This clonotype was recorded many times. This chain uses TRBV9 with TRBJ2-1; 7 bases align to TRBD1. The CDR3 extends over 15 amino acids. V dropped 3 bases and J dropped 5; count of bases not matched to a gene: 8. Germline assignment: CDR1 SGDLS and CDR2 YYNGEE. DNA for the CDR3: TGTGCCAGCAGCGGCCGGGACAGCCTAAACAATGAGCAGTTCTTC. Encoded protein: CASSGRDSLNNEQFF.

This clonotype was seen only a few times. The rearrangement uses TRBV5-1 and TRBJ1-1; 8 nucleotides match TRBD1. CDR1 and CDR2 from the germline V gene are SGHRS and YFSETQ. The CDR3 loop spans 14 amino acids. The J segment lost 4 bases and the V segment lost 3 bases, leaving 5 bases of the junction unmatched. As DNA, the CDR3 is TGCGCCAGCAGCTCAACCACAGGGGGCACTGAAGCTTTCTTT. Translation gives CASSSTTGGTEAFF.

The J gene is TRBJ2-7, the V gene TRBV7-9, with 9 bases lining up with TRBD1. V gave up 5 bases and J gave up 4 bases; unmatched junction bases: 3. There are 13 residues in the CDR3. The germline V gene encodes CDR1 SEHNR and CDR2 FQNEAQ (reference sequence). This chain's CDR3 is CASSGDRAYEQYV. CDR3 sequence (DNA): TGTGCCAGCAGCGGGGACAGGGCTTACGAGCAGTACGTC.

The chain carries TRBV6-6 and TRBJ1-5; no reliable D call. CDR1 is MNHNY, CDR2 SVGAGI, per germline (reference sequence). The CDR3 runs to 14 residues. V was pared by 4 bases and J by 0 bases, with 7 bases between. CDR3 protein: CASSSTASNQPQHF. As DNA, the CDR3 is TGTGCCAGCAGTTCTACAGCTAGCAATCAGCCCCAGCATTTT.

The rearrangement uses TRBV6-5 and TRBJ1-3; 7 bases are a match to TRBD1. CDR1 is MNHEY, CDR2 SVGAGI, per germline. This CDR3 has 14 residues. V lost 6 bases to trimming and J lost 2 bases; unmatched junction nucleotides: 4. The CDR3: CASSQTGAGNTIYF. For the CDR3, the DNA is TGTGCCAGCAGCCAAACAGGGGCTGGAAACACCATATATTTT.

In the case of this clonotype: Mismatch with germline at one junction end may stem from a read error. V usage is TRBV6-5 and J usage is TRBJ2-7, with no clear D. Per germline, CDR1 MNHEY and CDR2 SVGAGI. The CDR3 has 14 amino acids. The DNA for the CDR3 is TGTGACAGCAGTTACTCGTCCCCAGGCTACGAGCAGTACTTC. Translated: CDSSYSSPGYEQYF.

The rearrangement links TRBV7-3 to TRBJ2-3; 10 bases are a match to TRBD2. The germline V gene encodes CDR1 SGHTA and CDR2 FQGTGA. J lost 8 bases, V lost 3 bases, and 5 bases had no gene match. This CDR3 has 14 residues. The CDR3 spells CASSFLAGAGTQYF. The CDR3 nucleotides are TGTGCCAGCAGCTTCCTAGCGGGGGCCGGTACGCAGTATTTT.

The chain joins TRBV7-2 to TRBJ1-3; D ambiguous. The CDR3 spans 15 residues. Germline lookup yields CDR1 SGHTA and CDR2 FQGNSA. V lost 5 bases to trimming and J lost 4 bases, with 15 bases between them. The CDR3 reads CASSGRAGEGNTIYF. CDR3 DNA: TGTGCCAGCAGCGGCCGGGCCGGGGAGGGAAACACCATATATTTT. The full variable domain, in which reference TRBV7-2 and TRBJ1-3 provide the parts outside the CDR3, is GAGVSQSPSNKVTEKGKDVELRCDPISGHTALYWYRQSLGQGLEFLIYFQGNSAPDKSGLPSDRFSAERTGGSVSTLTIQRTQQEDSAVYLCASSGRAGEGNTIYFGEGSWLTVV.

This chain's CDR3 is CASSPGLAGKEETQYF. As DNA, the CDR3 is TGTGCCAGCAGCCCCGGACTAGCGGGGAAGGAAGAGACCCAGTACTTC. The chain has TRBV11-3 and TRBJ2-5, with 12 bases matching TRBD2. The germline CDR1 and CDR2 sequences are SGHNT and YENEEA. This CDR3 is 16 amino acids long. J was trimmed by 3 bases and V by 5 bases; bases with no gene match: 7. The whole variable domain, remainder taken from reference TRBV11-3 and TRBJ2-5, is EAGVVQSPRYKIIEKKQPVAFWCNPISGHNTLYWYLQNLGQGPELLIRYENEEAVDDSQLPKDRFSAERLKGVDSTLKIQPAELGDSAVYLCASSPGLAGKEETQYFGPGTRLLVL.

In nucleotides, the CDR3 is TGTGCCAGCAGCTTAGTACAGGGGTCCCAGCATTTT. Encoded protein: CASSLVQGSQHF. This chain links TRBV7-9 with TRBJ1-5; TRBD1 matches 7 bases. The germline gives CDR1 SEHNR, CDR2 FQNEAQ (reference sequence). The ends lost 1 base at V and 11 bases at J; junction bases unmatched: 2. CDR3 length: 12 amino acids.

This clonotype has only a few counts. The chain links TRBV21-1 to TRBJ1-5. TRBV21-1 is assigned pseudogene status. The CDR3 runs 19 residues. DNA for the CDR3: TGTGCCAGCAGCAAAAACCCCCCGAGGGCAGACTTTAGCAATCAGCCCCAGCATTTT. Translating it yields CASSKNPPRADFSNQPQHF.

The rearrangement links TRBV5-1 to TRBJ1-2; TRBD1 aligns across 7 bases. Germline V gene sequence: CDR1 SGHRS, CDR2 YFSETQ. Trimming at V came to 7 bases and at J to 5 bases, leaving 8 bases not matched to a gene. This CDR3 spans 13 amino acids. The CDR3 DNA sequence: TGCGCCAGCGCCTCGGGACAGCATTATGGCTACACCTTC. Translation: CASASGQHYGYTF.